A single sample gave rise to the 28 T cell receptor beta chains below, sequenced in a study of shared clonotypes between healthy human individuals. Sequencing was performed with immunoSEQ multiplex PCR; in TCRdb, only in-frame clones are kept and a portion is missing. The sample yields roughly 500,000 clones, 79% seen once. Input material: PBMCs. The receptors stem from a middle-aged woman in good health. Some clones in this sample may be carry-over from other donors' samples.

The sample holds a few counts of this clone. This chain uses TRBV19 with TRBJ1-5; D gene ambiguous. Germline CDR1 LNHDA, CDR2 SQIVND (reference sequence). The length of the CDR3 is 14 residues. V shed 5 bases and J shed 4 bases, with 12 bases lying between them. The CDR3 coding sequence is TGTGCCAGTAGTCCCCCCCTGGGGAATCAGCCCCAGCATTTT. Translation gives CASSPPLGNQPQHF.

In nucleotides, the CDR3 is TGCGCCAGCAGCTTGTACTTACAAGAGACCCAGTACTTC. Its translation: CASSLYLQETQYF. V usage is TRBV5-1 and J usage is TRBJ2-5; D is undetermined. V was clipped by 1 base and J by 2 bases, with 6 bases between them. The CDR3 totals 13 residues. CDR1 and CDR2 from the germline V gene are SGHRS and YFSETQ.

The CDR3 region is CAISGNKVSYNEQFF. The CDR3 bases are TGTGCCATCAGTGGAAATAAGGTATCCTACAATGAGCAGTTCTTC. The chain employs TRBV10-3 and TRBJ2-1; no definite D call. The CDR3 length is 15 residues. V was clipped by 4 bases and J by 1 base, with 11 bases between them. Per germline, CDR1 ENHRY and CDR2 SYGVKD.

The V gene is TRBV6-5, the J gene TRBJ1-2; D gene uncertain. In germline, CDR1 is MNHEY, CDR2 SVGAGI. The CDR3 spans 15 residues. With 0 bases removed from V and 2 bases from J, the gap between germline ends came to 10 bases. The CDR3 bases are TGTGCCAGCAGTTACTCGGGCAGAACCAACTATGGCTACACCTTC. Encoded protein: CASSYSGRTNYGYTF.

This clone was found once. V usage is TRBV2 and J usage is TRBJ2-7; TRBD1 matches 7 bases. The germline gives CDR1 SNHLY, CDR2 FYNNEI. The CDR3 sequence is 16 residues long. After removal of 5 bases from V and 6 bases from J, the junction contained 16 bases not matched to a gene. CDR3 protein: CASSPNQRTGRSEQYF. CDR3 DNA: TGTGCCAGCAGTCCCAACCAACGGACAGGCCGCAGCGAGCAGTACTTC.

With respect to this clone: Germline is not matched at one junction end, which may reflect a read error. The rearrangement joins TRBV6-4 to TRBJ1-2, with D hard to call. Germline-derived CDR1 and CDR2 are MRHNA and SNTAGT. The CDR3 is 13 residues long. DNA of the CDR3: TGTGCCAGCAGTGACGTAGGCCCCCTGAAACTTTTCTTC. This translates into CASSDVGPLKLFF.

The CDR3 spells CASSLVPGGGEQYF. CDR3 nucleotide sequence: TGTGCCAGCAGCTTAGTCCCCGGCGGGGGCGAGCAGTACTTC. V usage is TRBV7-2 and J usage is TRBJ2-7, with 7 bases identical to TRBD2. Germline V lookup: CDR1 SGHTA, CDR2 FQGNSA. The CDR3 totals 14 residues. J was trimmed by 6 bases and V by 1 base; bases with no gene match: 6.

The gene calls are TRBV7-2 and TRBJ2-5; 9 bases are a match to TRBD2. CDR1 is SGHTA, CDR2 FQGNSA, per germline. The CDR3 spans 15 residues. Trimming cost V 4 bases and J 5 bases; bases outside gene matches: 8. CDR3 amino acids: CASSSGSGSYETQYF. In nucleotides, the CDR3 is TGTGCCAGCAGCTCCGGTAGCGGGAGTTACGAGACCCAGTACTTC.

This chain links TRBV6-1 with TRBJ2-5; D gene ambiguous. The DNA end is more similar to TRBJ2-7, so the J call may be wrong. The germline gives CDR1 MNHNS, CDR2 SASEGT. The CDR3 has 14 amino acids. The CDR3 sequence: CASSEGEERYEQYF. CDR3 DNA: TGTGCCAGCAGTGAAGGTGAGGAACGCTACGAGCAGTACTTC.

This clone was detected only a few times. The rearrangement uses TRBV19 and TRBJ2-5, with D perhaps matching TRBD1 (6 bases). The CDR3 runs to 16 residues. Germline V gene data show CDR1 as LNHDA and CDR2 as SQIVND (reference sequence). V was clipped by 5 bases and J by 3 bases, with 19 bases between them. DNA of the CDR3: TGTGCCAGTAGTCGTAGGACAGTCAGGACGGAAGAGACCCAGTACTTC. It yields the protein CASSRRTVRTEETQYF.

V usage is TRBV6-1 and J usage is TRBJ1-3; maybe TRBD1 (5 bases). CDR3 length: 14 residues. V was cut by 6 bases and J by 1 base, with 10 bases left in between. Germline V gene data show CDR1 as MNHNS and CDR2 as SASEGT. The chain's CDR3 is CASRQAGSGNTIYF. In DNA form, the CDR3 reads TGTGCCAGCAGGCAAGCAGGGTCTGGAAACACCATATATTTT.

This clone was counted a few times. The chain links TRBV29-1 to TRBJ1-1; D is unresolved. CDR1 and CDR2 from the germline V gene are SQVTM and ANQGSEA. The CDR3 sequence is 10 residues long. V was cut by 7 bases and J by 1 base, with 4 bases left in between. The CDR3 nucleotides read TGCAGCGGCAAGAACACTGAAGCTTTCTTT. It yields the protein CSGKNTEAFF. Using reference TRBV29-1 and TRBJ1-1 for the parts outside the CDR3, the full variable domain is SAVISQKPSRDICQRGTSLTIQCQVDSQVTMMFWYRQQPGQSLTLIATANQGSEATYESGFVIDKFPISRPNLTFSTLTVSNMSPEDSSIYLCSGKNTEAFFGQGTRLTVV.

The V call is TRBV27, the J call TRBJ2-2, with 10 bases fitting TRBD2. Germline CDR1 MNHEY, CDR2 SMNVEV (reference sequence). This CDR3 is 16 amino acids long. After removal of 6 bases from V and 8 bases from J, the junction contained 12 bases not matched to a gene. The CDR3: CASRHLAGGKEGELFF. The CDR3, as DNA: TGTGCCAGCAGGCACTTAGCGGGAGGTAAAGAAGGGGAGCTGTTTTTT.

DNA for the CDR3: TGTGCCAGCAGTTTCTTGGGCCAGGGTTCCGGGGAGCTGTTTTTT. As protein: CASSFLGQGSGELFF. V usage is TRBV28 and J usage is TRBJ2-2; TRBD1 might be the D (5 bases). Germline assignment: CDR1 MDHEN and CDR2 SYDVKM. The CDR3 sequence is 15 residues long. Trimming took off 3 bases at V and 6 bases at J, with 14 bases between the two ends.

The chain recombines TRBV2 with TRBJ1-2, with D unresolved. Germline V CDR1 and CDR2: SNHLY, FYNNEI. This CDR3 region has 14 residues. The V end lost 4 bases, the J end lost 2 bases, and 11 bases lay between the germline ends. This CDR3 reads CASSVAPLNYGYTF. CDR3 nucleotides: TGTGCCAGCAGTGTGGCACCTCTAAACTATGGCTACACCTTC.

V and J are TRBV7-9 and TRBJ2-7; a possible D gene is TRBD1 (6 bases). CDR1 is SEHNR, CDR2 FQNEAQ, per germline (reference sequence). V dropped 5 bases and J dropped 6 bases, with 17 bases sitting between them. This CDR3 is built from 14 residues. The CDR3 here is CASSHIQGRGEQYF. CDR3 nucleotide sequence: TGTGCCAGCAGCCATATACAGGGAAGGGGCGAGCAGTACTTC.

This chain links TRBV30 with TRBJ2-7; 12 bases align to TRBD2. This CDR3 contains 19 residues. V lost 2 bases, J lost 0 bases, and 14 bases stayed unmatched. Germline-derived CDR1 and CDR2 are GTSNPN and SVGIG (reference sequence). CDR3 residues: CAWSIRLAGELSSSYEQYF. In DNA form, the CDR3 reads TGTGCCTGGAGTATTCGACTAGCGGGAGAGTTATCAAGCTCCTACGAGCAGTACTTC.

Only a few counts were recorded for this clone. J is TRBJ1-1 and V is TRBV19; 8 nucleotides match TRBD1. Per germline, CDR1 LNHDA and CDR2 SQIVND (reference sequence). The CDR3 is 16 residues long. The J segment lost 1 base and the V segment lost 6 bases, leaving 10 bases of the junction unmatched. This CDR3 is CASSAGGLGGNTEAFF. As DNA, the CDR3 is TGTGCCAGTAGCGCAGGGGGCCTTGGGGGGAACACTGAAGCTTTCTTT.

The chain combines TRBV18 with TRBJ1-2; D call uncertain. CDR1 is KGHSH, CDR2 LQKENI, per germline. The CDR3 is 13 residues long. V was cut by 3 bases and J by 4 bases, with 9 bases left in between. Here the CDR3 reads CASSPSGVYGYTF. The CDR3 DNA reads as TGTGCCAGCTCACCGTCCGGTGTCTATGGCTACACCTTC.

J is TRBJ2-1 and V is TRBV11-2, with TRBD2 matching over 7 bases. V trimming: 2 bases; J trimming: 5 bases; junction bases outside the gene matches: 3. This CDR3 contains 14 residues. Germline CDR1 is SGHAT and CDR2 is FQNNGV. The chain's CDR3 is CASSLLAENNEQFF. For the CDR3, the DNA is TGTGCCAGCAGCTTACTAGCGGAAAACAATGAGCAGTTCTTC.

This chain joins TRBV4-1 and TRBJ2-7; D gene unclear. The CDR3 contains 15 residues. V lost 0 bases, J lost 6 bases, and 15 bases lay in between. The germline V gene has CDR1 MGHRA and CDR2 YSYEKL. The CDR3: CASSQDTGQRSEQYF. For the CDR3, the DNA is TGCGCCAGCAGCCAAGATACTGGGCAAAGGAGCGAGCAGTACTTC.

This clone was picked up a small number of times. This chain connects TRBV2 to TRBJ2-2, with TRBD1 matching 12 bases. The germline V gene encodes CDR1 SNHLY and CDR2 FYNNEI. CDR3 length equals 17 residues. The V and J ends lost 6 bases and 6 bases, in that order; junction bases with no gene match: 11. The CDR3 spells CASSPRLGQGASGELFF. The CDR3 DNA follows: TGTGCCAGCAGCCCCCGCCTGGGACAGGGGGCTTCCGGGGAGCTGTTTTTT.

This chain connects TRBV10-3 to TRBJ2-7; D may be TRBD2 (6 bases). CDR1 and CDR2 from the germline V gene are ENHRY and SYGVKD. V was cut by 4 bases and J by 0 bases, with 13 bases left in between. This CDR3 spans 15 amino acids. The DNA of the CDR3 is TGTGCCATCAGTGGCGGGGACGGATACTCCTACGAGCAGTACTTC. This codes for CAISGGDGYSYEQYF.

This clone was detected a few times. The CDR3 loop is CASSQDQGTSGSTDTQYF. The CDR3 nucleotides are TGTGCCAGCAGCCAAGATCAGGGGACTAGCGGGAGCACAGATACGCAGTATTTT. V gene TRBV4-2 combines with J gene TRBJ2-3, with 12 bases matching TRBD2. V lost 0 bases, J lost 0 bases, and 4 bases stayed unmatched. This CDR3 spans 18 amino acids. In germline, CDR1 is LGHNA, CDR2 YNFKEQ.

The chain recombines TRBV7-6 with TRBJ1-1; 7 nucleotides agree with TRBD1. J gave up 8 bases and V 5 bases, and 8 bases lay outside the gene matches. This CDR3 is built from 13 residues. Germline lookup yields CDR1 SGHVS and CDR2 FNYEAQ. CDR3 in amino acids: CASSKGTVREAFF. The CDR3 DNA reads as TGTGCCAGCAGCAAAGGGACAGTTCGGGAAGCTTTCTTT.

The V call is TRBV6-5, the J call TRBJ1-2; TRBD1 might be the D (5 bases). CDR3 length equals 13 residues. CDR1 is MNHEY and CDR2 is SVGAGI in the germline V gene. Trimming took 4 bases from V and 3 from J, leaving 9 bases between them. The CDR3 sequence: CASSWGRDYGYTF. The CDR3 nucleotides read TGTGCCAGCAGTTGGGGCAGAGACTATGGCTACACCTTC.

This sequence joins TRBV15 and TRBJ2-1; 12 bases line up with TRBD2. The ends lost 3 bases at V and 9 bases at J; junction bases unmatched: 15. The CDR3 consists of 18 residues. Germline-derived CDR1 and CDR2 are LNHNV and YYDKDF (reference sequence). CDR3 in DNA: TGTGCCACCAGCAGGGCTCTAGCGGGGGGGAGGGCCAGGGGTGAGCAGTTCTTC. Translating gives CATSRALAGGRARGEQFF.

The chain uses TRBV10-2 and TRBJ2-7; no reliable D call. V was trimmed by 2 bases and J by 2 bases, leaving 10 bases between them. CDR3 length: 14 residues. In germline, CDR1 is WSHSY, CDR2 SAAADI. CDR3 amino acids: CASSETGPTYEQYF. In DNA form, the CDR3 reads TGCGCCAGCAGTGAGACCGGGCCTACCTACGAGCAGTACTTC.